Listed here are 9 T cell receptor beta chains from one sample, sequenced in a study of blood T cell repertoires in COVID-19. The repertoire was sequenced with immunoSEQ multiplex PCR; TCRdb's copy has only in-frame clones and lacks some. Of 300,000 or so clones listed, about 89% are singletons. Sequenced: peripheral blood. These receptors all stem from a man between 18 and 35 years old who had recovered from COVID-19.

J is TRBJ1-5 and V is TRBV27; D uncertain. Germline assignment: CDR1 MNHEY and CDR2 SMNVEV (reference sequence). V was pared by 5 bases and J by 7 bases, with 12 bases between. This CDR3 region has 13 residues. The DNA of the CDR3 is TGTGCCAGCAGTCCCTACGTATCCCAGCCCCAGCATTTT. As protein: CASSPYVSQPQHF.

The chain has TRBV2 and TRBJ2-2; 7 bases are a match to TRBD1. From germline, CDR1 is SNHLY and CDR2 FYNNEI. The CDR3 length is 15 residues. J gave up 0 bases and V 8 bases, and 6 bases lay outside the gene matches. CDR3 coding DNA: TGTGCCAGCGGGGACAGCCTAGCGAACACCGGGGAGCTGTTTTTT. This encodes CASGDSLANTGELFF. The whole variable domain, remainder taken from reference TRBV2 and TRBJ2-2, is EPEVTQTPSHQVTQMGQEVILRCVPISNHLYFYWYRQILGQKVEFLVSFYNNEISEKSEIFDDQFSVERPDGSNFTLKIRSTKLEDSAMYFCASGDSLANTGELFFGEGSRLTVL.

This chain connects TRBV11-2 to TRBJ1-1; D possibly corresponds to TRBD1 (6 bases). V lost 1 base and J lost 1, with 10 bases in between. CDR3 length: 15 amino acids. Per the germline V gene, CDR1 is SGHAT and CDR2 is FQNNGV. The CDR3, as DNA: TGTGCCAGCAGCTTAGGCCTGACAGGGAACACTGAAGCTTTCTTT. Residues: CASSLGLTGNTEAFF.

This clone was seen just once. The rearrangement joins TRBV7-9 to TRBJ2-7; TRBD1 matches at 7 bases. The CDR3 extends over 14 amino acids. V gave up 5 bases and J gave up 1 base; unmatched junction bases: 5. The V gene's germline CDR1 is SEHNR and CDR2 FQNEAQ (reference sequence). The CDR3 DNA sequence: TGTGCCAGCAGCCCAGACAGGGCTTCCTACGAGCAGTACTTC. Encoded protein: CASSPDRASYEQYF.

This clone has more than one count but fewer than ten. This sequence joins TRBV6-6 and TRBJ1-1; 9 positions agree with TRBD1. The CDR3 is 15 amino acids. V lost 6 bases, J lost 2 bases, and 7 bases stayed unmatched. Looked up from germline, CDR1 is MNHNY and CDR2 is SVGAGI (reference sequence). The CDR3 nucleotides read TGTGCCAGCAGCACTCGACAGGGGGTTAACACTGAAGCTTTCTTT. It specifies CASSTRQGVNTEAFF.

V is TRBV27 and J is TRBJ2-1, with no clear D. This CDR3 spans 13 amino acids. The V end was cut by 2 bases, the J end by 5 bases, with 7 bases between. Germline values: CDR1 MNHEY, CDR2 SMNVEV (reference sequence). Written as DNA, the CDR3 is TGTGCCAGCAGTTTACGGCAGGACAATGAGCAGTTCTTC. It encodes CASSLRQDNEQFF.

The V gene is TRBV6-5, the J gene TRBJ1-2; unclear D gene. V lost 5 bases and J 3 bases, leaving 16 bases between the germline ends. CDR1 is MNHEY, CDR2 SVGAGI, per germline. The CDR3 totals 15 residues. As DNA, the CDR3 is TGTGCCAGCAGTAAGTCCCGAGCGGGATACTATGGCTACACCTTC. This sequence encodes CASSKSRAGYYGYTF.

V and J are TRBV27 and TRBJ1-3, with D hard to call. The CDR3 is 17 residues long. Trimming took off 6 bases at V and 0 bases at J, with 18 bases between the two ends. Germline V lookup: CDR1 MNHEY, CDR2 SMNVEV (reference sequence). CDR3 amino acids: CASSSLGETPSGNTIYF. As DNA, the CDR3 is TGTGCCAGCAGCTCCCTCGGAGAGACCCCCTCTGGAAACACCATATATTTT.

V is TRBV6-2 or TRBV6-3 and J is TRBJ1-2; TRBD1 agrees at 8 bases. The length of the CDR3 is 14 residues. J lost 6 bases, V lost 4 bases, and 7 bases had no gene match. The germline V gene has CDR1 MNHEY and CDR2 SVGEGT. This chain's CDR3 is CASSFSRTGNGYTF. In DNA, the CDR3 is TGTGCCAGCAGTTTCAGTCGGACAGGGAATGGCTACACCTTC.